The 32 T cell receptor beta chains presented below share a single source sample, sequenced in a study of T cells in Graves' hyperthyroidism and ophthalmopathy. What was amplified from RNA transcripts were TCR beta CDR3 regions. HTBI primers were used for first-round RT-PCR of the TCR CDR3. TCRdb ran MiXCR on the multiplex PCR reads and lists one entry per CDR3 protein. The sample carries approximately 400,000 distinct CDR3 sequences, about 14% recorded once. Material for sequencing was blood. These receptors were collected from a woman under 40 with Graves' ophthalmopathy.

The J gene is TRBJ2-5, the V gene TRBV2; TRBD2 agrees at 10 bases. Losses at the gene ends were 5 bases for V and 1 base for J; bases not matched to a gene: 7. The length of the CDR3 is 16 residues. Germline V gene sequence: CDR1 SNHLY, CDR2 FYNNEI. The CDR3 DNA reads TGTGCCAGCAGTCCGTTTAGCGGGGGGCTCCAAGAGACCCAGTACTTC. Its protein is CASSPFSGGLQETQYF.

The rearrangement joins TRBV4-1 to TRBJ1-5; D is undetermined. CDR1 is MGHRA, CDR2 YSYEKL, per germline. This CDR3 is built from 14 residues. The V end lost 0 bases, the J end lost 10 bases, and 13 bases lay between the germline ends. DNA of the CDR3: TGCGCCAGCAGCCAAGAAGGGCTCTTGGGACCCCAGCATTTT. Translating gives CASSQEGLLGPQHF.

This clonotype has at least ten counts. The V and J genes are TRBV12-3 or TRBV12-4 and TRBJ1-6; the D gene is possibly TRBD1 (6 bases). The CDR3 is 17 residues long. Deletions cut 2 bases from V and 1 base from J, with 12 bases between. The CDR3 region has the DNA TGTGCCAGCAGTTTATTCAGGGGTAATTCCTATAATTCACCCCTCCACTTT. Amino acids: CASSLFRGNSYNSPLHF.

This clonotype occurred a few times. The chain couples TRBV7-2 to TRBJ2-7; D is perhaps TRBD1 or TRBD2 (5 bases each). Trimming cost V 7 bases and J 2 bases, with 27 bases left between them. CDR3 length: 18 residues. Germline V lookup: CDR1 SGHTA, CDR2 FQGNSA. CDR3 residues: CASTSGDRDPQSPYEQYF. The DNA of the CDR3 is TGTGCCAGCACCAGCGGTGACCGGGACCCACAATCCCCCTACGAGCAGTACTTC.

The table lists this clonotype with a few counts. In DNA, the CDR3 is TGTGCCAGCAGTGTCTCGGGGTCTAGCACAGATACGCAGTATTTT. Translating gives CASSVSGSSTDTQYF. V gene TRBV6-1 combines with J gene TRBJ2-3, with D possibly being TRBD2 (5 bases). Germline CDR1 is MNHNS and CDR2 is SASEGT. V lost 4 bases and J lost 0, with 11 bases in between. The CDR3 consists of 15 residues.

This clonotype was recorded a few times. The chain uses TRBV24-1 and TRBJ2-2; D gene uncertain. V shed 2 bases and J shed 3 bases, with 15 bases lying between them. Germline V gene lookup returns CDR1 KGHDR and CDR2 SFDVKD. This CDR3 has 17 residues. The CDR3 nucleotides are TGTGCCACCAGTGATTCCAAGGCCGGTCGTGACACCGGGGAGCTGTTTTTT. Translation gives CATSDSKAGRDTGELFF.

This clonotype was observed at least ten times. The chain employs TRBV6-1 and TRBJ2-7; 7 positions agree with TRBD1. The CDR3 length is 13 residues. With 11 bases clipped from V and 0 bases from J, the junction kept 7 bases outside the gene matches. Germline V gene data show CDR1 as MNHNS and CDR2 as SASEGT. CDR3 bases: TGTGCCTCTGTGGACAGGTCCTCCTACGAGCAGTACTTC. Its translation: CASVDRSSYEQYF.

This clonotype was counted at least ten times. The chain combines TRBV20-1 with TRBJ1-2, with 7 positions matching TRBD1. CDR3 size: 13 residues. The germline V gene has CDR1 DFQATT and CDR2 SNEGSKA (reference sequence). J was trimmed by 8 bases and V by 2 bases; bases with no gene match: 8. CDR3 in amino acids: CSARRTGETGYTF. The CDR3 nucleotides read TGCAGTGCTAGAAGAACAGGGGAAACAGGCTACACCTTC.

This clonotype was seen more than once but under ten times. This chain connects TRBV6-5 to TRBJ2-7; no definite D call. Germline CDR1 and CDR2: MNHEY and SVGAGI. The CDR3 spans 14 residues. V dropped 2 bases and J dropped 0 bases, with 8 bases sitting between them. The CDR3 bases are TGTGCCAGCAGTTACAGGGCAGTCTCCTACGAGCAGTACTTC. It encodes CASSYRAVSYEQYF.

The table lists this clonotype with many counts. This sequence joins TRBV5-4 and TRBJ1-4, with TRBD1 identical over 7 bases. V trimming: 3 bases; J trimming: 6 bases; junction bases outside the gene matches: 11. The CDR3 runs to 16 residues. Looked up from germline, CDR1 is SGHNT and CDR2 is YYREEE (reference sequence). The CDR3 DNA is TGTGCCAGCAGCTCCCGGGACAGAGGGCGGGATGAAAAACTGTTTTTT. It translates to CASSSRDRGRDEKLFF. The full variable domain, with the rest looked up from reference TRBV5-4 and TRBJ1-4, is ETGVTQSPTHLIKTRGQQVTLRCSSQSGHNTVSWYQQALGQGPQFIFQYYREEENGRGNFPPRFSGLQFPNYSSELNVNALELDDSALYLCASSSRDRGRDEKLFFGSGTQLSVL.

This clonotype was picked up many times. CDR3 DNA sequence: TGTGCCAGCAGCCCCCGAGGTGTGGGGACGGGTAAATCACCCCTCCACTTT. Translated, it gives CASSPRGVGTGKSPLHF. V usage is TRBV9 and J usage is TRBJ1-6; perhaps TRBD1 as D (5 bases). The length of the CDR3 is 17 residues. From germline, CDR1 is SGDLS and CDR2 YYNGEE. Trimming took 4 bases from V and 10 from J, leaving 24 bases between them.

In its sample, this clonotype was seen many times. The V call is TRBV29-1, the J call TRBJ2-1; weak D call: TRBD2 (6 bases). The germline V gene encodes CDR1 SQVTM and CDR2 ANQGSEA. The V end was cut by 2 bases, the J end by 10 bases, with 24 bases between. The CDR3 length is 16 residues. This chain's CDR3 is CSVEHPSPILAPEQFF. CDR3 coding DNA: TGCAGCGTTGAACACCCCTCACCTATACTAGCCCCAGAGCAGTTCTTC.

This clonotype has more than one count but fewer than ten. The CDR3 sequence is CASSARTGGGRQPQHF. CDR3 DNA sequence: TGTGCCAGCAGCGCTAGAACAGGGGGCGGTCGGCAGCCCCAGCATTTT. The chain recombines TRBV7-6 with TRBJ1-5, with 9 bases lining up with TRBD1. V was clipped by 5 bases and J by 7 bases; unmatched bases: 12. There are 16 residues in the CDR3. The germline CDR1 and CDR2 sequences are SGHVS and FNYEAQ.

The sample holds many counts of this clonotype. The genes are TRBV7-2 and TRBJ2-6; tentatively, D is TRBD2 (5 bases). CDR3 length: 15 amino acids. Germline V gene lookup returns CDR1 SGHTA and CDR2 FQGNSA. The V and J ends lost 6 bases and 12 bases respectively, with 21 bases between them. The CDR3, as DNA: TGTGCCAGCAGGGCAAGAGTCGGAGGTATCGGCGTCCTGACTTTC. Amino acid sequence: CASRARVGGIGVLTF.

The table lists this clonotype with many counts. The chain couples TRBV19 to TRBJ1-5; 9 bases map to TRBD1. This CDR3 spans 20 amino acids. The trim removed 5 bases at V and 0 bases at J, leaving 17 bases unmatched. Germline V gene lookup returns CDR1 LNHDA and CDR2 SQIVND (reference sequence). Written as DNA, the CDR3 is TGTGCCAGTAGTTCACCGGGACAGGGCCTCGCGTGGTATAGCAATCAGCCCCAGCATTTT. Translating gives CASSSPGQGLAWYSNQPQHF.

Many counts were recorded for this clonotype. The chain joins TRBV27 to TRBJ1-1; TRBD1 agrees at 8 bases. With V trimmed by 7 bases and J by 4 bases, 23 bases remained unmatched. Germline CDR1 is MNHEY and CDR2 is SMNVEV (reference sequence). The CDR3 extends over 19 amino acids. In nucleotides, the CDR3 is TGTGCCAGCACTCCAGTAACCCAGGGGGCAGGTCTTTTGAGCACTGAAGCTTTCTTT. This gives the protein CASTPVTQGAGLLSTEAFF.

In this sample, this clonotype turned up many times. The chain couples TRBV30 to TRBJ1-2; no reliable D call. The germline CDR1 and CDR2 sequences are GTSNPN and SVGIG (reference sequence). Trimming cost V 0 bases and J 2 bases, with 7 bases left between them. The CDR3 is 13 amino acids. This chain's CDR3 is CAWSVIWNYGYTF. The CDR3 DNA follows: TGTGCCTGGAGTGTAATCTGGAACTATGGCTACACCTTC. Combining the CDR3 with reference TRBV30 and TRBJ1-2 gives the whole variable domain SQTIHQWPATLVQPVGSPLSLECTVEGTSNPNLYWYRQAAGRGLQLLFYSVGIGQISSEVPQNLSASRPQDRQFILSSKKLLLSDSGFYLCAWSVIWNYGYTFGSGTRLTVV.

The table lists this clonotype with many counts. The chain employs TRBV6-2 or TRBV6-3 and TRBJ2-7, with 7 bases identical to TRBD2. The CDR3 is 17 amino acids. With 6 bases clipped from V and 1 base from J, the junction kept 15 bases outside the gene matches. CDR1 and CDR2 (germline): MNHEY, SVGEGT. Here the CDR3 DNA reads TGTGCCAGCAGCCAATACCCTAAGCGGGGAACATCCTACGAGCAGTACTTC. It encodes CASSQYPKRGTSYEQYF.

This clonotype was recorded a few times. A much bigger clone sits one base away, suggesting this may be a read error. The chain recombines TRBV9 with TRBJ2-3, with TRBD2 matching over 9 bases. The CDR3 totals 18 residues. Germline loops: CDR1 SGDLS, CDR2 YYNGEE. V was pared by 4 bases and J by 1 base, with 13 bases of the junction left unmatched. The CDR3 spells CASSSFSGTSSRTDTQYF. The CDR3 DNA sequence: TGTGCCAGCAGCTCCTTCTCCGGGACTAGCAGTCGCACAGATACGCAGTATTTT.

This clonotype was detected ten times or more. J is TRBJ2-7 and V is TRBV29-1; D may be TRBD1 (5 bases). The CDR3 runs 13 residues. Germline loops: CDR1 SQVTM, CDR2 ANQGSEA. Trimming removed 6 bases from V and 2 bases from J, with 14 bases in between. The CDR3 DNA follows: TGCAGCGTCTCGGTTCAGGGAACCTACGAGCAGTACTTC. Its protein product is CSVSVQGTYEQYF.

This clonotype was counted ten times or more. The rearrangement joins TRBV25-1 to TRBJ2-1; TRBD2 matches 10 bases. The CDR3 spans 16 residues. Trimming removed 8 bases from V and 6 bases from J; junction bases left unmatched: 13. Germline CDR1 is MGHDK and CDR2 is SYGVNS. The CDR3 nucleotides read TGTGCCAGCCAACCTTTCGTAGCGGGGGGTACCAATGAGCAGTTCTTC. Translating it yields CASQPFVAGGTNEQFF.

This clonotype occurred many times. This chain connects TRBV24-1 to TRBJ2-5; the match to TRBD1 covers 7 bases. V lost 3 bases and J lost 4; bases outside the gene matches: 1. The germline V gene has CDR1 KGHDR and CDR2 SFDVKD. The CDR3 sequence is 13 residues long. The CDR3, as DNA: TGTGCCACCAGTGATCCAGGGGGAGAGACCCAGTACTTC. Translated, it gives CATSDPGGETQYF.

This clonotype occurred a few times. This chain connects TRBV29-1 to TRBJ1-6; the match to TRBD1 covers 8 bases. Germline CDR1 SQVTM, CDR2 ANQGSEA. After removal of 6 bases from V and 3 bases from J, the junction contained 4 bases not matched to a gene. This CDR3 contains 14 residues. The DNA of the CDR3 is TGCAGCGTCCCGGACAGGGACTATAATTCACCCCTCCACTTT. Residues: CSVPDRDYNSPLHF.

This clonotype came up a few times. This chain joins TRBV6-2 or TRBV6-3 and TRBJ2-5; D is tentatively TRBD1 or TRBD2 (6 bases each). CDR3 length equals 15 residues. From germline, CDR1 is MNHEY and CDR2 SVGEGT. V gave up 7 bases and J gave up 5 bases, with 20 bases separating them. DNA for the CDR3: TGTGCCAGCACCGAAAGTTTAAGGGGGGATGAGACCCAGTACTTC. Encoded protein: CASTESLRGDETQYF.

In this sample, this clonotype turned up many times. The chain carries TRBV28 and TRBJ2-6; D is unclear. The V gene lost 3 bases and the J gene lost 4 bases, with 4 bases spanning the gap. The germline V gene encodes CDR1 MDHEN and CDR2 SYDVKM. The CDR3 consists of 13 residues. As DNA, the CDR3 is TGTGCCAGCAGTTTGGGGGGGGCCAACGTCCTGACTTTC. Its protein is CASSLGGANVLTF.

The V call is TRBV27, the J call TRBJ1-5; D is perhaps TRBD1 (5 bases). CDR1 is MNHEY and CDR2 is SMNVEV in the germline V gene (reference sequence). The CDR3 length is 18 residues. V dropped 1 base and J dropped 0 bases, with 16 bases sitting between them. The CDR3 region has the DNA TGTGCCAGCAGTTTATTTCGGGGCGGGCCGAATAGCAATCAGCCCCAGCATTTT. This gives the protein CASSLFRGGPNSNQPQHF.

At least ten counts were recorded for this clonotype. This chain joins TRBV20-1 and TRBJ1-1; no definite D call. The germline CDR1 and CDR2 sequences are DFQATT and SNEGSKA (reference sequence). The CDR3 has 15 amino acids. The ends were cut back, 2 bases at V and 1 base at J, with 14 bases in the middle. The CDR3 protein is CSARTSEIRNTEAFF. Here the CDR3 DNA reads TGCAGTGCTAGAACATCAGAGATCAGGAACACTGAAGCTTTCTTT.

Many counts were recorded for this clonotype. The junction and the germline gene differ at one end; a read error may be behind it. This chain uses TRBV5-5 with TRBJ1-6; D not resolved. This CDR3 has 16 residues. The germline CDR1 and CDR2 sequences are SGHKS and YYEKEE (reference sequence). CDR3 loop: CTSSLESGRTLGALHF. CDR3 bases: TGTACCAGCAGCCTGGAATCTGGACGGACCCTTGGGGCCCTCCACTTT. The whole variable domain, filled in from reference TRBV5-5 and TRBJ1-6, reads DAGVTQSPTHLIKTRGQQVTLRCSPISGHKSVSWYQQVLGQGPQFIFQYYEKEERGRGNFPDRFSARQFPNYSSELNVNALLLGDSALYLCTSSLESGRTLGALHFGNGTRLTVT.

Many counts were recorded for this clonotype. Written as DNA, the CDR3 is TGTGCCAGTAGGGGAGACAGTAGGAATCAGCCCCAGCATTTT. The encoded protein is CASRGDSRNQPQHF. This chain links TRBV19 with TRBJ1-5, with D possibly matching TRBD1 (5 bases). Trimming left V 6 bases short and J 4 bases short, with 13 bases between. Germline CDR1 is LNHDA and CDR2 is SQIVND (reference sequence). The CDR3 is 14 residues long. The complete variable domain, with remaining parts taken from reference TRBV19 and TRBJ1-5, reads DGGITQSPKYLFRKEGQNVTLSCEQNLNHDAMYWYRQDPGQGLRLIYYSQIVNDFQKGDIAEGYSVSREKKESFPLTVTSAQKNPTAFYLCASRGDSRNQPQHFGDGTRLSIL.

This clonotype has a count of ten or more. The gene calls are TRBV12-3 or TRBV12-4 and TRBJ1-2, with D maybe TRBD1 (5 bases). This CDR3 contains 15 residues. V lost 6 bases and J 0 bases, leaving 14 bases between the germline ends. The CDR3: CASSRSGGPNYGYTF. CDR3 nucleotide sequence: TGTGCCAGCAGCCGAAGCGGGGGACCTAACTATGGCTACACCTTC.

This clonotype was observed many times. The chain uses TRBV20-1 and TRBJ2-7; D may be TRBD1 or TRBD2 (5 bases each). Germline V gives CDR1 DFQATT, CDR2 SNEGSKA (reference sequence). The CDR3 covers 12 residues. The CDR3 loop is CSVIGWGNEQYF. CDR3 coding DNA: TGCAGCGTTATCGGCTGGGGGAACGAGCAGTACTTC.

The rearrangement joins TRBV19 to TRBJ2-7; 9 bases match TRBD2. The germline V gene encodes CDR1 LNHDA and CDR2 SQIVND (reference sequence). This CDR3 has 14 residues. V was pared by 6 bases and J by 6 bases, with 9 bases of the junction left unmatched. CDR3 sequence: CASRGAGGPFEQYF. The CDR3, as DNA: TGTGCCAGTAGAGGTGCGGGAGGGCCATTCGAGCAGTACTTC.